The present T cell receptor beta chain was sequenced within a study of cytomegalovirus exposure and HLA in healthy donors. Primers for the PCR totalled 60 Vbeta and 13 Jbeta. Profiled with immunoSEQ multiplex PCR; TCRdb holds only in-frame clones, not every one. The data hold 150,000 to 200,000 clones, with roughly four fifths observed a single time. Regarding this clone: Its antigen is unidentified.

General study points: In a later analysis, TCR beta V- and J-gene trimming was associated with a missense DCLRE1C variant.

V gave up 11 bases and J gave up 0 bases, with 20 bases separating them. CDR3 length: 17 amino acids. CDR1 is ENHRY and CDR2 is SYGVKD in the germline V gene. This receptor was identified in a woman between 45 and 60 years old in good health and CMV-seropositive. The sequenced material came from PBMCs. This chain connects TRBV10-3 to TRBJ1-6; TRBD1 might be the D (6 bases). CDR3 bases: TGTGCCGTCTTACGGGACACCAAAAGCTCCTATAATTCACCCCTCCACTTT. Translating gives CAVLRDTKSSYNSPLHF.